The entry below gives a single TCR beta chain sequence along with its context. This clone was observed a single time. The antigen it recognizes is unknown. Germline and junction disagree at one end, which may indicate a read error. The sample belongs to a study of T cell clones after liver transplantation (dated 2019 in TCRdb). Study-level background: Samples were obtained from ITN030ST, a randomized trial in which withdrawal of immunosuppression was attempted within 2 years of liver transplantation. Donor-reactive T cell clones were identified using TCRbeta sequencing after a pre-transplant mixed lymphocyte reaction and were then followed in post-transplant blood. As an antigen-independent comparator for donor-reactive sequences, third party-reactive TCRbeta sequences were also identified from pre-transplant MLRs. Of the eight recipients, three were HCV-positive, while the remaining recipients had been transplanted for non-autoimmune, non-viral indications. Until randomization at 12-24 months post-transplant, subjects were given standard immunosuppression, with no induction therapy. Tolerance meant complete immunosuppression withdrawal for at least one year without liver enzymes rising beyond twice the upper limit of normal. Blood samples were collected pre-transplant, pre-randomization before withdrawal, and post-randomization after either complete withdrawal or failed withdrawal. The study cohort included 8 liver transplant recipients, of whom 3 were classified as tolerant and 5 as non-tolerant.

Unstimulated PBMCs, after thawing, were stained for CD3, CD4 and CD8 and then FACS-sorted into CD3+CD4+ and CD3+CD8+ populations. Each of the 8 studied subjects was randomized to immunosuppression withdrawal. The Qiagen DNeasy Blood and Tissue Kit was used to isolate genomic DNA. General conclusions and limits of the study: The decline in donor-reactive sequences exceeded the decline in third party-reactive sequences, suggesting partial antigen-specific deletion that was unrelated to withdrawal success. When repertoire turnover was accounted for, significantly reduced detection of donor-reactive sequences was found in 7 of 8 subjects for CD4 and in 8 of 8 subjects for CD8. Because allograft tissue specimens were not available, migration of donor-reactive T cells into the graft, rather than deletion, may have occurred. In most of the 8 subjects, circulating donor-reactive CD4 TCRbeta sequences decreased significantly after transplant, regardless of tolerance or HCV status. Because of small, heterogeneous patient numbers and non-standardized post-transplant time points, the conclusions were only preliminary. Low numbers of available donor cells limited the measurable donor-reactive repertoire in two subjects.

High-throughput TCRbeta CDR3 sequencing of frozen genomic DNA was performed by immunoSEQ, including PCR amplification, mapping, bias correction and internal controls. The published analysis was carried out like this. Productive rearrangements were retained, and unique TCRbeta sequences were defined by the CDR3 nucleotide sequence together with the V and J gene. For classification of a sequence as donor-reactive, at least 5-fold expansion in CFSE-low cells relative to unstimulated pre-transplant cells and a frequency of at least 0.01% were required. To ensure at least 90% detection power, minimum frequency thresholds were set for each subject based on that subject's lowest-template unstimulated sample. Jensen-Shannon divergence between the top 1000 TCRbeta sequences post-transplant and pre-transplant was used to measure repertoire turnover. Changes in detection of donor-reactive sequences were tested with two-sided Fisher's exact tests. Entries here come from immuneACCESS through TCRdb and include only in-frame sequences with V and J called. Some clones fail to appear in such tables; in the studies checked, an unresolved V gene covers under half of the shortfall, and the cause of the remainder is unknown. Clonal size and the V and J genes are those of that table, whereas D and trimming came from the DNA. The sample profile shows some 80,000 clones; less than 90% of them were found once. Clones ranked in the top ten supply 2% to 2.5% of the sample.

Based on the germline V gene (reference sequence), the CDR1 and CDR2 sequences are SSHAT and FNYEAQ. Reading from cysteine to phenylalanine, the CDR3 counts 15 amino acids. Here the CDR3 DNA is all that survives: 45 bases in frame from base 1. The chain was built from TRBV7-7 and TRBJ2-6; the D gene is possibly TRBD1, with 6 bases matching. This receptor was taken from a human patient who received a liver transplant. After a transplant, some T cells may have been passed on by the graft donor. Specimen: CD4+ T cells from blood, collected around 50 months after liver transplant. Here the CDR3 is given as CASSPGVGGANVLTF. Here is the DNA: TGTGCTAGCAGCCCAGGGGTTGGGGGGGCCAACGTCCTGACTTTC. With the portions outside the CDR3 filled from the reference TRBV7-7 and TRBJ2-6 genes, the complete variable region becomes GAGVSQSPRYKVTKRGQDVTLRCDPISSHATLYWYQQALGQGPEFLTYFNYEAQPDKSGLPSDRFSAERPEGSISTLTIQRTEQRDSAMYRCASSPGVGGANVLTFGAGSRLTVL.